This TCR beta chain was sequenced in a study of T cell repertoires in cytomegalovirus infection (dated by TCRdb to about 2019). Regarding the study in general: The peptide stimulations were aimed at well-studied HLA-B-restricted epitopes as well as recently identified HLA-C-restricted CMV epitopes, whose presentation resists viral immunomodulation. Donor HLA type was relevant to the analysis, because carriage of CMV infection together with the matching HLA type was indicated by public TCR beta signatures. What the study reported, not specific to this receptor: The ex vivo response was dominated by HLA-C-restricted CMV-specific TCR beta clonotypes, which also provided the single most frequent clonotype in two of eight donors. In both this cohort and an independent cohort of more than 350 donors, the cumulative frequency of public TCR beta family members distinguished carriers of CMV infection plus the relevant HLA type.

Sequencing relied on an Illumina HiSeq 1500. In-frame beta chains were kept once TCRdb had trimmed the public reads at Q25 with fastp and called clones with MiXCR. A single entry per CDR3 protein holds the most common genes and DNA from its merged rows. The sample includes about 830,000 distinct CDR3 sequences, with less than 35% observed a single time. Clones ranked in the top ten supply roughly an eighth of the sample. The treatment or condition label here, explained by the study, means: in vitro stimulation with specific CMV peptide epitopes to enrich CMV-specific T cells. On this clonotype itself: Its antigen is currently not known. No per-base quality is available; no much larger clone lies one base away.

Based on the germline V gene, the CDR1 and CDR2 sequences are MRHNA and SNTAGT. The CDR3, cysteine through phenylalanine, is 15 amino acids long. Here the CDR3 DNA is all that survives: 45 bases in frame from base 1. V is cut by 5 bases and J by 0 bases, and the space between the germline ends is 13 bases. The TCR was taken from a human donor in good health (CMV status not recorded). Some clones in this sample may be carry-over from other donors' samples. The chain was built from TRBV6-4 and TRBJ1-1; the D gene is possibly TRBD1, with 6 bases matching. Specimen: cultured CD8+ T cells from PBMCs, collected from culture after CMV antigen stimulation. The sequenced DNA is TGTGCCAGCAGTCAACAGGGTGGGATGAACACTGAAGCTTTCTTT. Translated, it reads CASSQQGGMNTEAFF.